This passage covers 8 T cell receptor beta chains from one sample sequenced in a study of response to subunit inactivated influenza vaccine. TCRdb called the RT-PCR reads again in MiXCR, with one record for every CDR3 protein. The repertoire has hundreds of thousands of distinct CDR3 sequences, around a sixth of them found once; the top ten carry 9.5% to 13%. The input for sequencing was PBMCs from blood, taken 4 to 6 days after vaccination. The receptors were gathered from a man over 45 who received an inactivated influenza vaccine.

In this sample, this clonotype turned up many times. The rearrangement joins TRBV29-1 to TRBJ2-1; 10 bases match TRBD1. Per the germline V gene, CDR1 is SQVTM and CDR2 is ANQGSEA. J lost 8 bases, V lost 6 bases, and 13 bases had no gene match. This CDR3 contains 15 residues. The CDR3 nucleotides read TGCAGCGTAAAAAGCCGGGACAGGGGTTTCTATGAGCAGTTCTTC. This gives the protein CSVKSRDRGFYEQFF.

CDR3 coding DNA: TGTGCCAGCAGTTTATACCTAGCGGGAGGGCCCGGTGAGCAGTTCTTC. Its translation: CASSLYLAGGPGEQFF. The chain carries TRBV28 and TRBJ2-1; 12 nucleotides align to TRBD2. From germline, CDR1 is MDHEN and CDR2 SYDVKM. The CDR3 consists of 16 residues. Losses at the gene ends were 1 base for V and 9 bases for J; bases not matched to a gene: 7.

This clonotype came up a few times. This sequence joins TRBV6-1 and TRBJ2-1, with 8 bases lining up with TRBD2. V gave up 6 bases and J gave up 2 bases; unmatched junction bases: 9. CDR1 and CDR2 (germline): MNHNS, SASEGT. CDR3 length: 16 residues. CDR3 in amino acids: CASSRTAGATYNEQFF. CDR3 nucleotides: TGTGCCAGCAGCCGCACAGCGGGAGCCACCTACAATGAGCAGTTCTTC.

The genes are TRBV5-1 and TRBJ1-5; 7 bases match TRBD1. The V and J ends lost 0 bases and 7 bases, in that order; junction bases with no gene match: 7. The CDR3 is 15 residues long. Germline CDR1 and CDR2: SGHRS and YFSETQ. The CDR3 bases are TGCGCCAGCAGCTTGGAAGGGGGCACGGCACAGCCCCAGCATTTT. Translating it yields CASSLEGGTAQPQHF.

This clonotype was found a few times. The rearrangement uses TRBV7-2 and TRBJ1-4, with TRBD1 as a possible D gene (5 bases). The germline gives CDR1 SGHTA, CDR2 FQGNSA. The CDR3 consists of 16 residues. V was pared by 0 bases and J by 11 bases, with 19 bases between. In nucleotides, the CDR3 is TGTGCCAGCAGCTTAGCAGAAGGCAGGGCGCGTCCCAAACTGTTTTTT. Translation: CASSLAEGRARPKLFF.

The gene calls are TRBV4-3 and TRBJ1-1, with D perhaps matching TRBD1 (6 bases). V dropped 4 bases and J dropped 3 bases, with 15 bases sitting between them. Germline CDR1 LGHNA, CDR2 YSLEER. CDR3 length equals 15 residues. CDR3 bases: TGCGCCAGCAGCCCCCGGGGGGCGATGGACACTGAAGCTTTCTTT. It specifies CASSPRGAMDTEAFF.

This clonotype was seen a handful of times. This rearrangement joins TRBV20-1 to TRBJ1-6, with no clear D. V lost 3 bases to trimming and J lost 6 bases, with 9 bases between them. Germline V gene sequence: CDR1 DFQATT, CDR2 SNEGSKA (reference sequence). The CDR3 runs 13 residues. This CDR3 is CSARDPVNSPLHF. CDR3 nucleotide sequence: TGCAGTGCTAGGGATCCTGTTAATTCACCCCTCCACTTT.

The chain is built from TRBV18 and TRBJ2-1; possibly TRBD1 for D (6 bases). V lost 0 bases and J lost 5, with 17 bases in between. CDR1 and CDR2 from the germline V gene are KGHSH and LQKENI. The CDR3 length is 17 residues. CDR3 coding DNA: TGTGCCAGCTCACCACCGGGGGCATTCTCTCAAAACAATGAGCAGTTCTTC. It specifies CASSPPGAFSQNNEQFF.